This TCR beta chain originates from a study of blood T cell repertoires in COVID-19. Authors' methods: Scientists estimated how many nucleated cells there were by amplifying reference gene primers. Here immunoSEQ multiplex PCR was the method, and the copy in TCRdb shows in-frame clones only, minus some. For V, J and clone size, that table is used; D and trimming come from the DNA. The table shows 150,000 to 190,000 clones, with roughly 84% occurring only once. Trimming at V came to 6 bases and at J to 8 bases, leaving 11 bases not matched to a gene. Germline CDR1 is SQVTM and CDR2 is ANQGSEA. The CDR3 extends over 13 amino acids.

The material sequenced was peripheral blood. The TCR sequence derives from a woman aged 55-69 years with COVID-19, enrolled during active disease. The chain combines TRBV29-1 with TRBJ1-2; 8 bases fit TRBD1. The CDR3 sequence is CSVHLQGARGYTF. The CDR3 DNA follows: TGCAGCGTCCACCTCCAGGGGGCGAGGGGCTACACCTTC.